The next 15 T cell receptor beta chains were all read from a single sample in a study of CD8+CD57+ T cells in acquired aplastic anemia. Genomic DNA was employed as the template in profiling TCR beta VDJ and CDR3. Each CDR3 protein gets one entry after TCRdb re-called the reads with MiXCR. The sample lists hundreds of thousands of distinct CDR3 sequences, 60% to 80% seen once, with approximately 3.8% in the top ten. Material: sorted CD4+, CD8+, or CD8+CD57+ T cells (not recorded which) from PBMCs. These receptors all stem from a human donor in good health, serving as a control.

As concerns this clonotype: Germline and junction disagree at one end, which may indicate a read error. This chain uses TRBV12-3 or TRBV12-4 with TRBJ2-7, with TRBD1 matching 12 bases. The CDR3 has 15 amino acids. The CDR3 DNA reads TGTGCCAGCAGCTTAGGGACAGGGGGCTTCCACGAGCAGTACTTC. Its protein product is CASSLGTGGFHEQYF.

As concerns this clonotype: A much larger clone sits a single nucleotide away, making a read error possible. The chain has TRBV2 and TRBJ2-1; D might be TRBD2 (5 bases). The CDR3 contains 15 residues. CDR1 SNHLY and CDR2 FYNNEI come from the germline V gene. V lost 6 bases and J lost 5, with 17 bases in between. CDR3 residues: CASSLRRADDNEQFF. The CDR3 DNA reads as TGTGCCAGCAGCTTACGGCGGGCGGACGACAATGAGCAGTTCTTC.

The CDR3 DNA follows: TGTGCCACCGGACCAGGGGGGGGGCTAGCCCAAACGGATACGCAGTATTTT. Translating it yields CATGPGGGLAQTDTQYF. The V and J genes are TRBV12-3 or TRBV12-4 and TRBJ2-3; D possibly uses TRBD1 or TRBD2 (7 bases each). V was trimmed by 10 bases and J by 6 bases, leaving 29 bases between them. CDR3 size: 17 residues.

This clonotype showed up just a few times. V usage is TRBV20-1 and J usage is TRBJ1-2; tentatively, D is TRBD1 (6 bases). CDR3 length equals 13 residues. The V and J ends lost 5 bases and 4 bases respectively, with 14 bases between them. The germline gives CDR1 DFQATT, CDR2 SNEGSKA (reference sequence). The CDR3 protein is CSAQAGAAYGYTF. Here the CDR3 DNA reads TGCAGTGCTCAGGCGGGGGCCGCCTATGGCTACACCTTC.

This clonotype was observed at least ten times. V is TRBV30 and J is TRBJ2-3, with TRBD1 as a possible D gene (6 bases). V was shortened by 7 bases and J by 2 bases, with 13 bases between the two germline ends. Per germline, CDR1 GTSNPN and CDR2 SVGIG (reference sequence). This CDR3 has 13 amino acids. Written as DNA, the CDR3 is TGTGCCTTAAAGGGGGTACCCACAGATACGCAGTATTTT. Its translation: CALKGVPTDTQYF. The full variable domain, rest sourced from reference TRBV30 and TRBJ2-3, is SQTIHQWPATLVQPVGSPLSLECTVEGTSNPNLYWYRQAAGRGLQLLFYSVGIGQISSEVPQNLSASRPQDRQFILSSKKLLLSDSGFYLCALKGVPTDTQYFGPGTRLTVL.

This clonotype was counted a single time. Being one base from a much bigger clone, this may be a read error. This chain links TRBV3-1 with TRBJ1-1; TRBD1 matches 8 bases. Germline-derived CDR1 and CDR2 are LGHDT and YNNKEL (reference sequence). The CDR3 is made up of 13 amino acids. The CDR3 loop reads CASGQTGDTEAFF. Here the CDR3 DNA reads TGTGCCAGCGGCCAGACAGGGGACACTGAAGCTTTCTTT.

The chain carries TRBV20-1 and TRBJ1-2; no clear D. The CDR3 is made up of 16 amino acids. Germline V gene data show CDR1 as DFQATT and CDR2 as SNEGSKA (reference sequence). V was pared by 4 bases and J by 3 bases, with 21 bases between. The CDR3 spells CSAINGWVIFDYGYTF. DNA of the CDR3: TGCAGTGCTATCAACGGGTGGGTGATTTTCGACTATGGCTACACCTTC.

The chain is built from TRBV7-9 and TRBJ1-5, with D possibly matching TRBD1 (5 bases). V lost 6 bases, J lost 10 bases, and 22 bases lay in between. The germline V gene encodes CDR1 SEHNR and CDR2 FQNEAQ (reference sequence). This CDR3 region has 15 residues. CDR3 in DNA: TGTGCCAGCAGATTGACAGCAGGCACTGGCCATCCCCAGCATTTT. This encodes CASRLTAGTGHPQHF.

In this sample, this clonotype turned up a few times. The rearrangement joins TRBV11-2 to TRBJ1-6, with 12 nucleotides matching TRBD1. CDR1 and CDR2 (germline): SGHAT, FQNNGV. J gave up 10 bases and V 6 bases, and 16 bases lay outside the gene matches. This CDR3 spans 18 amino acids. This CDR3 reads CASRFTGTGGPSSSPLHF. The CDR3 DNA reads as TGTGCCAGCAGATTCACCGGGACAGGGGGCCCATCCAGCTCACCCCTCCACTTT.

Concerning this clonotype itself: At one end the junction does not follow the germline gene, possibly because of a read error. V and J are TRBV20-1 and TRBJ2-1; TRBD2 agrees at 8 bases. Germline V lookup: CDR1 DFQATT, CDR2 SNEGSKA (reference sequence). The CDR3 has 14 amino acids. The CDR3 spells CSATGGVKYNEQLF. DNA for the CDR3: TGCAGTGCTACCGGGGGGGTTAAATACAATGAGCAGCTCTTC.

This chain joins TRBV7-3 and TRBJ2-1; the match to TRBD2 covers 11 bases. There are 15 residues in the CDR3. CDR1 is SGHTA, CDR2 FQGTGA, per germline. V lost 5 bases, J lost 3 bases, and 3 bases stayed unmatched. The CDR3: CASSKGLAVYNEQFF. DNA for the CDR3: TGTGCCAGCAGCAAGGGACTAGCGGTCTACAATGAGCAGTTCTTC. The variable domain in full, completed from reference TRBV7-3 and TRBJ2-1, reads GAGVSQTPSNKVTEKGKYVELRCDPISGHTALYWYRQSLGQGPEFLIYFQGTGAADDSGLPNDRFFAVRPEGSVSTLKIQRTERGDSAVYLCASSKGLAVYNEQFFGPGTRLTVL.

Note on this clonotype: This CDR3 fails to terminate in the conserved phenylalanine or tryptophan, so it likely reflects a read error. This sequence joins TRBV7-3 and TRBJ1-2, with no clear D. Germline CDR1 reads SGHTA; CDR2 reads FQGTGA. This CDR3 region has 12 residues. V was clipped by 5 bases and J by 7 bases, with 11 bases between them. The CDR3, as DNA: TGTGCCAGCAGCGTGAAGGGAGTTGGCTACACCTAC. It is translated as CASSVKGVGYTY.

The gene calls are TRBV4-2 and TRBJ1-2, with 9 bases matching TRBD1. V was clipped by 1 base and J by 4 bases; unmatched bases: 1. CDR3 size: 14 residues. Germline lookup yields CDR1 LGHNA and CDR2 YNFKEQ. The CDR3 loop reads CASSQAGQGYGYTF. For the CDR3, the DNA is TGTGCCAGCAGCCAAGCGGGACAGGGCTATGGCTACACCTTC.

This chain connects TRBV14 to TRBJ2-7; 10 bases agree with TRBD2. This CDR3 contains 15 residues. J was trimmed by 7 bases and V by 4 bases; bases with no gene match: 10. Germline V gives CDR1 SGHDN, CDR2 FVKESK. The CDR3 protein is CASSLGLAAYNEQYF. The DNA of the CDR3 is TGTGCCAGCAGCCTCGGACTAGCGGCCTACAATGAGCAGTACTTC.

This clonotype was observed at least ten times. J is TRBJ2-7 and V is TRBV6-4; possibly TRBD1 or TRBD2 for D (6 bases each). CDR3 length: 16 amino acids. The V end lost 2 bases, the J end lost 5 bases, and 19 bases lay between the germline ends. Germline assignment: CDR1 MRHNA and CDR2 SNTAGT. The CDR3 nucleotides are TGTGCCAGCAGTGACCGGAGGGGGGATGTCTGGAACGAGCAGTACTTC. This gives the protein CASSDRRGDVWNEQYF.